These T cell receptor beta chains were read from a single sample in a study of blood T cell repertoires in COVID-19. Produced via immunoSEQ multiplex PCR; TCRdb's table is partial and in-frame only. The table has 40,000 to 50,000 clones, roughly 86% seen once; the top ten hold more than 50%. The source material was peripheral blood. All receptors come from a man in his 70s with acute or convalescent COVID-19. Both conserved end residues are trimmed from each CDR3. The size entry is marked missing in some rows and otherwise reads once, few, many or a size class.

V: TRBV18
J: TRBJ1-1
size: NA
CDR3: ASSLHENTEAF

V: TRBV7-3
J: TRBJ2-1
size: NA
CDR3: ASSSRAGVYEQF

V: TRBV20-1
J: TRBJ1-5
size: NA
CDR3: SASLGILSNQPQH

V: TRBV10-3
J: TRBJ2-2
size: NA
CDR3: AISESAGIPDGELF

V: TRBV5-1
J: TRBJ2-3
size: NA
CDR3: ASSLELRDGQDTQY

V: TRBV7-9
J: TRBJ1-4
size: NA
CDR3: ASSGQSNEKLF

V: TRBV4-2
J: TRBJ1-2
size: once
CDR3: ASSQESGNTNYGYT

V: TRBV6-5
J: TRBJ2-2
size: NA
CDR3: ASSLFTGGDTGELF

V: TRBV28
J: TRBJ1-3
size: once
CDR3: ASASTTISGNTIY

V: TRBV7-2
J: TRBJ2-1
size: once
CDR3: ASSLHPSGFNEQF

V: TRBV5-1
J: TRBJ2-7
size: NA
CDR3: ASSLGPLGGEQY

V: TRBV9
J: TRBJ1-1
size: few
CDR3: ASSVAPGGGNTEAF

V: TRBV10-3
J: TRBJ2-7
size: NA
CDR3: AISPTSGVTIYEQY

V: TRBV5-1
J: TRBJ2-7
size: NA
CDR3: ASSLTGYEQY

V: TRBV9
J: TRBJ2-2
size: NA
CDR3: ASSLATGNTGELF

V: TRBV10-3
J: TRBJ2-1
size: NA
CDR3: AISDAGAHYNEQF

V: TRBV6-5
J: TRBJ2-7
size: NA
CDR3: ASSLNSGIYEQY

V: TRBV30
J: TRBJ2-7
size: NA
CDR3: AWSVLGGKQY

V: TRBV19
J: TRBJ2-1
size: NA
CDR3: ASSTLGTGVGFGQF

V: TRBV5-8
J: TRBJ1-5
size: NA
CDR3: ASSLAWRASNQPQH